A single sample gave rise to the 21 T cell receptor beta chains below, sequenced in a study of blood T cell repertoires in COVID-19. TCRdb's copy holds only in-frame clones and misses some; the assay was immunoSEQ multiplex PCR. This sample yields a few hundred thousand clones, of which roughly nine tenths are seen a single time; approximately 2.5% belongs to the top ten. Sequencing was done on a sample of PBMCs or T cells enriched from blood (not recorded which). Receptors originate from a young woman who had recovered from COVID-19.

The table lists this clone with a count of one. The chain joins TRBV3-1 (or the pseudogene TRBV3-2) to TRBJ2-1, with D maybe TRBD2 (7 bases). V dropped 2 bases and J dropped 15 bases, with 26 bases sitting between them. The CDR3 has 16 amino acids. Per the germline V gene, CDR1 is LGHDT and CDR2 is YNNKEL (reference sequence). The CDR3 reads CASSQPSNGGAGRLFF. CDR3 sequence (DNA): TGTGCCAGCAGCCAACCTTCAAATGGGGGGGCTGGCAGGCTGTTCTTC.

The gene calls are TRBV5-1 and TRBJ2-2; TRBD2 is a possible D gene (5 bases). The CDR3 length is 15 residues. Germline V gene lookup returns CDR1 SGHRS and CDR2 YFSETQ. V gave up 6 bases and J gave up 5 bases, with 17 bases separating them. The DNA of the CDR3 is TGCGCCAGCACCCCCGGCGGGTCCCTGACCGGGGAGCTGTTTTTT. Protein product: CASTPGGSLTGELFF.

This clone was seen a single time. The CDR3 bases are TGTGCCAGCAGTTTTCGACTAGCGGGGGGCACAGATACGCAGTATTTT. Its translation: CASSFRLAGGTDTQYF. V is TRBV6-5 and J is TRBJ2-3; 12 bases match TRBD2. In germline, CDR1 is MNHEY, CDR2 SVGAGI. The V gene end was trimmed by 4 bases and the J gene end by 1 base; junction bases not matched to a gene: 3. The CDR3 has 16 residues.

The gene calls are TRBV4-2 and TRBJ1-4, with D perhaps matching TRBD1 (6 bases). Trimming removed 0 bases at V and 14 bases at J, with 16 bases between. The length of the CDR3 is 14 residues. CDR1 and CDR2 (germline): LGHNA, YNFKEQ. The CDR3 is CASSQDPETGLLFF. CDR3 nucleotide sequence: TGTGCCAGCAGCCAAGATCCGGAGACAGGACTCCTGTTTTTT.

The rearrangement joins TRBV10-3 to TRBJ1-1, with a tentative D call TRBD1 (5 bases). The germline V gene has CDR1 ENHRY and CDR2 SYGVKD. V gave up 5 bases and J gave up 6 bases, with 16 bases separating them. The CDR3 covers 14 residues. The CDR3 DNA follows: TGTGCCATCAGTAGAACGACAGTGATCCCTGAAGCTTTCTTT. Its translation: CAISRTTVIPEAFF.

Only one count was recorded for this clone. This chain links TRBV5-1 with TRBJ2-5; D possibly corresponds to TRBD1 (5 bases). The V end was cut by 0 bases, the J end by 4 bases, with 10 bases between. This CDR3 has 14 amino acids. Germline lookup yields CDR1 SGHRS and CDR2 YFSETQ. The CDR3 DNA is TGCGCCAGCAGCTTGGAGCCAGGGCCAGAGACCCAGTACTTC. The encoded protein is CASSLEPGPETQYF.

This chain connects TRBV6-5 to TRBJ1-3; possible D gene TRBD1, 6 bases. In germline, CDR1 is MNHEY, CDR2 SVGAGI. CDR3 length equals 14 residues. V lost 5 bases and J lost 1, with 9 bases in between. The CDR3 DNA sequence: TGTGCCAGCAGTACAGGGTTTTCTGGAAACACCATATATTTT. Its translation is CASSTGFSGNTIYF.

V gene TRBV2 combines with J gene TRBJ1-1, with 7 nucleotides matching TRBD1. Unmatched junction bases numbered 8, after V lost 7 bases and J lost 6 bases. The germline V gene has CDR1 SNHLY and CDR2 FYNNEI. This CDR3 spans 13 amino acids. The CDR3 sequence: CASTEGAISEAFF. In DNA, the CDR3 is TGTGCCAGCACTGAGGGGGCAATTTCTGAAGCTTTCTTT.

The CDR3 DNA follows: TGTGCCACCAGTGATTCACGAGCCCTTGGCAATCAGCCCCAGCATTTT. Its translation: CATSDSRALGNQPQHF. This chain connects TRBV24-1 to TRBJ1-5; D is unclear. The CDR3 totals 16 residues. Germline-derived CDR1 and CDR2 are KGHDR and SFDVKD. The ends were cut back, 2 bases at V and 2 bases at J, with 12 bases in the middle.

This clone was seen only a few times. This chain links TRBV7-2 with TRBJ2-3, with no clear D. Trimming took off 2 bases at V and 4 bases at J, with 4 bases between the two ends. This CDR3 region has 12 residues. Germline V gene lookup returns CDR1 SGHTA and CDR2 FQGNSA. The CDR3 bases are TGTGCCAGCAGCTTAAGCGCAGATACGCAGTATTTT. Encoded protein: CASSLSADTQYF.

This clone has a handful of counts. The CDR3, as DNA: TGTGCCAGCAGTCCTCCGGGAGGTCAGCCCCAGCATTTT. Its translation: CASSPPGGQPQHF. The chain has TRBV3-1 (or the pseudogene TRBV3-2) and TRBJ1-5; D gene uncertain. Germline V CDR1 and CDR2: LGHDT, YNNKEL (reference sequence). The length of the CDR3 is 13 residues. Trimming cost V 6 bases and J 6 bases, with 12 bases left between them.

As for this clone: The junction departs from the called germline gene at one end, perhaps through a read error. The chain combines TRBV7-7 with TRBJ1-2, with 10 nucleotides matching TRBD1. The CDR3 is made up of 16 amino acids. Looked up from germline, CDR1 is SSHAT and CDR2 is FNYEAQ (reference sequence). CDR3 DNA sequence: TGTGCTAGCAGCTTAGAGGGCGGACAGGGGGTACATGGCTACACCTTC. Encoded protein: CASSLEGGQGVHGYTF.

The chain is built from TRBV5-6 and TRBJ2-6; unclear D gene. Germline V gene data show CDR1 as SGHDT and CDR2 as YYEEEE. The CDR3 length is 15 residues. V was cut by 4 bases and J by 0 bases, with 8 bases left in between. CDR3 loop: CASSQTGSGANVLTF. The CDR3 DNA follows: TGTGCCAGCAGCCAAACTGGCTCTGGGGCCAACGTCCTGACTTTC.

The CDR3 reads CASSDRDSNYGYTF. For the CDR3, the DNA is TGTGCCAGCAGCGACCGGGACAGTAACTATGGCTACACCTTC. The rearrangement links TRBV13 to TRBJ1-2; 7 bases are shared with TRBD1. The CDR3 contains 14 residues. The ends lost 5 bases at V and 1 base at J; junction bases unmatched: 4. CDR1 and CDR2 from the germline V gene are PRHDT and FYEKMQ (reference sequence).

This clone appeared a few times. CDR3 bases: TGTGCCAGCAGCCTCGGACAGGGTACTGAAAAACTGTTTTTT. Translated: CASSLGQGTEKLFF. The chain couples TRBV3-1 (or the pseudogene TRBV3-2) to TRBJ1-4, with 8 bases matching TRBD1. With V trimmed by 4 bases and J by 7 bases, 5 bases remained unmatched. The CDR3 is made up of 14 amino acids. Germline lookup yields CDR1 LGHDT and CDR2 YNNKEL (reference sequence).

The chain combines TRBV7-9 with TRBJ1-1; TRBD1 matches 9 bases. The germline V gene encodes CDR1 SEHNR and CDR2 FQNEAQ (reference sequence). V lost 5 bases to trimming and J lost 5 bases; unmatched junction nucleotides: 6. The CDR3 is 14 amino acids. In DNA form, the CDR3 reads TGTGCCAGCAGCCCAAGGACAGGGGAAACTGAAGCTTTCTTT. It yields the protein CASSPRTGETEAFF.

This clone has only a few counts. The CDR3 loop reads CASSIGLTSEQYF. For the CDR3, the DNA is TGTGCCAGTAGTATAGGACTAACATCCGAGCAGTACTTC. This rearrangement joins TRBV19 to TRBJ2-7, with a tentative D call TRBD2 (5 bases). This CDR3 is 13 amino acids long. The germline V gene encodes CDR1 LNHDA and CDR2 SQIVND (reference sequence). V was pared by 1 base and J by 6 bases, with 10 bases between.

The CDR3 sequence is CASSTADYGGYTF. CDR3 in DNA: TGTGCCAGCAGTACAGCGGACTATGGAGGCTACACCTTC. The chain couples TRBV6-5 to TRBJ1-2; D gene unclear. This CDR3 is built from 13 residues. The V end lost 5 bases, the J end lost 8 bases, and 15 bases lay between the germline ends. Germline values: CDR1 MNHEY, CDR2 SVGAGI.

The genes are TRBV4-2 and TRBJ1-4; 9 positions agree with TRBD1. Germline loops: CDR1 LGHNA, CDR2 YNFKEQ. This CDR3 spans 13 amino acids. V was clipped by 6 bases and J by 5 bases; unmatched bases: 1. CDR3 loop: CASRGQGNEKLFF. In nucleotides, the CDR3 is TGTGCCAGCAGGGGACAGGGAAATGAAAAACTGTTTTTT.

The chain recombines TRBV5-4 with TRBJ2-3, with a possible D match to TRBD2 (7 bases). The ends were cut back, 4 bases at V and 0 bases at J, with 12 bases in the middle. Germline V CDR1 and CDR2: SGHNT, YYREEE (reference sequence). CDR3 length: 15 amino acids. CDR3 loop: CASSAGGASTDTQYF. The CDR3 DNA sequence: TGTGCCAGCAGCGCTGGGGGGGCTAGCACAGATACGCAGTATTTT.

CDR3 sequence (DNA): TGCGCCAGCAGCCTGGGCGGGGGCACAGATACGCAGTATTTT. Translated: CASSLGGGTDTQYF. V usage is TRBV4-1 and J usage is TRBJ2-3; tentative D call: TRBD2 (6 bases). Germline assignment: CDR1 MGHRA and CDR2 YSYEKL. Trimming stripped 4 bases from V and 1 base from J, with 9 bases between. The CDR3 is made up of 14 amino acids.